This T cell receptor (beta chain) was sequenced in a study of OX40 agonist ivuxolimab in advanced cancers. CDR3 size: 15 residues. In germline, CDR1 is SGHDN, CDR2 FVKESK. Trimming removed 1 base from V and 2 bases from J, with 12 bases in between. Here immunoSEQ multiplex PCR was the method, and the copy in TCRdb shows in-frame clones only, minus some. Of around 46,000 clones listed, about 91% are singletons. The TCR was taken from an adult with an advanced solid tumor such as melanoma, head and neck, liver or kidney cancer. J is TRBJ2-7 and V is TRBV14; D uncertain. The starting material was CD4+ or CD8+ T cells sorted from blood, obtained in a trial of the OX40 agonist ivuxolimab. CDR3 nucleotide sequence: TGTGCCAGCAGCCAAGCCGGACGGAGTGCCTACGAGCAGTACTTC. This sequence encodes CASSQAGRSAYEQYF.